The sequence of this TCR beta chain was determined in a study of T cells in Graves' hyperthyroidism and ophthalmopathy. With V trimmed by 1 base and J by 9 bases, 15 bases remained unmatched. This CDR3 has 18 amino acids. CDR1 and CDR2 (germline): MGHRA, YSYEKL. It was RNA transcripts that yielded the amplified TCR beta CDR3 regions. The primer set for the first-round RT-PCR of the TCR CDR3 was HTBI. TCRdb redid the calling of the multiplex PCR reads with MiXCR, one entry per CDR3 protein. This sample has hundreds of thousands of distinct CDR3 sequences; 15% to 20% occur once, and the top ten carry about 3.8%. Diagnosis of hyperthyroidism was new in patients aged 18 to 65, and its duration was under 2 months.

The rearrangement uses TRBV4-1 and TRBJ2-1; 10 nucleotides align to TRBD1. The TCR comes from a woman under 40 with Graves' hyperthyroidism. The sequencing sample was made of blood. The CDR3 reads CASSQVYPGTGAGGEQFF. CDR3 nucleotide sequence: TGCGCCAGCAGCCAAGTTTACCCCGGGACAGGGGCGGGGGGTGAGCAGTTCTTC.